The clone carrying this TCR beta chain was counted at least ten times. This specimen comes from a study of T cells in Graves' hyperthyroidism and ophthalmopathy. Amplification of TCR beta CDR3 regions was performed using RNA transcripts as template. The TCR CDR3 first-round RT-PCR relied on the HTBI primer set. MiXCR was run by TCRdb on the multiplex PCR reads, yielding one entry per CDR3 protein. The data show about 690,000 distinct CDR3 sequences, roughly 17% seen once. The study enrolled patients aged 18 to 65 with newly diagnosed hyperthyroidism of under 2 months' duration. Together with thyroid ultrasound, orbital computed tomography, serum thyroxine and TRAb, clinical symptoms were used for diagnoses. Cells are PBMCs isolated from around 9.4 ml of fresh blood. CDR3 size: 14 residues. J lost 7 bases, V lost 7 bases, and 7 bases had no gene match. Germline V gene sequence: CDR1 MDHEN, CDR2 SYDVKM.

This sequence was found in a man between 45 and 60 years old with Graves' hyperthyroidism. The sample was blood. The chain is built from TRBV28 and TRBJ1-2; 12 bases are shared with TRBD1. CDR3: CASITGQGASGYTF. Here the CDR3 DNA reads TGTGCCAGCATCACGGGACAGGGGGCGAGTGGCTACACCTTC.